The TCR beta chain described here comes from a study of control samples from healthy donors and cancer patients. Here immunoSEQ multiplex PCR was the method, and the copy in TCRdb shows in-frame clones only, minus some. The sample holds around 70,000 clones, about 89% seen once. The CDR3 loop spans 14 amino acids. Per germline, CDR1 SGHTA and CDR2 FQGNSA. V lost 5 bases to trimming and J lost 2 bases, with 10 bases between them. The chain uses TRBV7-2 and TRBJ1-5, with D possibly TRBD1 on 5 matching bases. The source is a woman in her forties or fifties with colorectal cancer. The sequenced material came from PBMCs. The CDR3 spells CASSQATGNQPQHF. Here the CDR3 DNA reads TGTGCCAGCAGCCAGGCGACAGGCAATCAGCCCCAGCATTTT.